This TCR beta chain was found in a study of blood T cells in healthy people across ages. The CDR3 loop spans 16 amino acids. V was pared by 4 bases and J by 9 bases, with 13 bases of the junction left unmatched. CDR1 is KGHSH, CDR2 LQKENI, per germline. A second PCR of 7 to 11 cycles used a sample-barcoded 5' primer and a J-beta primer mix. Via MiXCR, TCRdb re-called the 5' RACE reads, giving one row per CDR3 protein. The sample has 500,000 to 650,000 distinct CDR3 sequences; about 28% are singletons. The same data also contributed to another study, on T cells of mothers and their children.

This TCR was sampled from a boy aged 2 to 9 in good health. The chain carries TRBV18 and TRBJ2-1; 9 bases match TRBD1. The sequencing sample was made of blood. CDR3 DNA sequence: TGTGCCAGCTCACTCGAACGACAGGGGGGAACAGCTGAGCAGTTCTTC. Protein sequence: CASSLERQGGTAEQFF.